These T cell receptor beta chains were read from a single sample in a study of tumor-infiltrating lymphocytes in localized non-small cell lung cancer. This table comes from immunoSEQ multiplex PCR, and its TCRdb copy is limited to in-frame clones, with some not included. The data show 14,000 to 15,000 clones, with approximately 80% seen just once and under 3% held by the top ten. Material: lung tumor tissue. The receptors here all came from a human donor with non-small cell lung cancer. CDR3s include the opening cysteine and the closing phenylalanine or tryptophan. The D gene is left open where the match is weak. The listing skips clone size in some rows; elsewhere it reads once, few, many or a size class.

-,13,TRBJ1-1,few,TRBV10-2,CASNPGRNTEAFF,TGCGCCAGCAATCCCGGGAGGAACACTGAAGCTTTCTTT
-,14,TRBJ2-7,-,TRBV6-5,CASRTGTVAYEQYF,TGTGCCAGCAGAACCGGGACGGTCGCCTACGAGCAGTACTTC
TRBD1,14,TRBJ2-3,-,TRBV6-1,CASRGTGDTDTQYF,TGTGCCAGCAGGGGGACAGGGGACACAGATACGCAGTATTTT
-,12,TRBJ2-3,-,TRBV7-2,CASSLVQETQYF,TGTGCCAGCAGCTTAGTCCAGGAGACGCAGTATTTT
-,14,TRBJ2-6,-,TRBV6-1,CASSVASGANVLTF,TGTGCCAGCAGTGTGGCCTCTGGGGCCAACGTCCTGACTTTC
-,13,TRBJ2-7,-,TRBV5-4,CASRLDSSYEQYF,TGTGCCAGCAGGTTGGACAGCTCCTACGAGCAGTACTTC
-,15,TRBJ2-1,-,TRBV7-2,CASRLVAVPRGEQFF,TGTGCCAGCAGGCTGGTCGCGGTCCCTAGGGGTGAGCAGTTCTTC
-,11,TRBJ2-5,once,TRBV20-1,CSAPDQETQYF,TGCAGTGCACCGGACCAAGAGACCCAGTACTTC
TRBD2,14,TRBJ2-1,few,TRBV6-6,CASSPGLDYNEQFF,TGTGCCAGCAGTCCGGGACTAGACTACAATGAGCAGTTCTTC
TRBD2,15,TRBJ2-3,-,TRBV30,CAWSVASGRADTQYF,TGTGCCTGGAGTGTGGCTAGCGGGAGGGCAGATACGCAGTATTTT
-,11,TRBJ2-3,-,TRBV9,CASSTQDTQYF,TGTGCCAGCAGCACTCAAGATACGCAGTATTTT
TRBD1,14,TRBJ1-2,few,TRBV6-5,CASRSRQGSYGYTF,TGTGCCAGCAGAAGCCGACAGGGCAGCTATGGCTACACCTTC
-,11,TRBJ2-3,-,TRBV20-1,CSASRDLTQYF,TGCAGTGCTAGTAGGGACCTTACGCAGTATTTT
TRBD2,14,TRBJ2-3,few,TRBV7-2,CASKMTSGTDTQYF,TGTGCCAGTAAAATGACTAGCGGCACAGATACGCAGTATTTT
TRBD1,16,TRBJ1-4,-,TRBV7-8,CASSLRDRAVNEKLFF,TGTGCCAGCAGCCTCCGGGACAGGGCCGTAAATGAAAAACTGTTTTTT
-,11,TRBJ2-3,-,TRBV10-3,CAISGADTQYF,TGTGCCATCTCAGGCGCAGATACGCAGTATTTT
-,14,TRBJ1-2,-,TRBV19,CASSPETGRAGYTF,TGTGCCAGTAGCCCTGAAACAGGGAGGGCTGGCTACACCTTC
-,11,TRBJ2-7,-,TRBV6-6,CASSRTYEQYF,TGTGCCAGCAGCCGGACCTACGAGCAGTACTTC
TRBD2,14,TRBJ2-1,-,TRBV6-6,CASRILAGVHEQFF,TGTGCCAGCCGGATTCTAGCGGGAGTACATGAGCAGTTCTTC
-,15,TRBJ2-6,-,TRBV7-8,CASSGRGSGANVLTF,TGTGCCAGCAGCGGACGGGGCTCTGGGGCCAACGTCCTGACTTTC
-,15,TRBJ2-2,-,TRBV10-3,CAISEGSSNTGELFF,TGTGCCATCAGTGAGGGATCCTCGAACACCGGGGAGCTGTTTTTT
-,15,TRBJ1-5,-,TRBV28,CASSWGAEGNQPQHF,TGTGCCAGCAGTTGGGGGGCTGAGGGCAATCAGCCCCAGCATTTT
-,16,TRBJ1-5,-,TRBV12-1,CASSQPRDRGDQPQHF,TGTGCCAGCAGTCAGCCCCGGGACAGGGGGGATCAGCCCCAGCATTTT
TRBD2,20,TRBJ2-5,-,TRBV7-8,CASSLRWFGTSGRAQETQYF,TGTGCCAGCAGCTTAAGGTGGTTCGGTACTAGCGGGAGGGCGCAAGAGACCCAGTACTTC
TRBD1,14,TRBJ1-4,-,TRBV29-1,CSVGGTGTNEKLFF,TGCAGCGTGGGGGGGACAGGGACTAATGAAAAACTGTTTTTT
-,16,TRBJ2-4,-,TRBV19,CASSIHDANGKNIQYF,TGTGCCAGTAGTATCCACGATGCGAACGGAAAAAACATTCAGTACTTC
-,13,TRBJ1-5,-,TRBV2,CASSQDSNQPQHF,TGTGCCAGCAGTCAGGATAGCAATCAGCCCCAGCATTTT
-,12,TRBJ1-4,once,TRBV13,CASSPGREKLFF,TGTGCCAGCAGCCCCGGGCGTGAAAAACTGTTTTTT
TRBD2,19,TRBJ2-6,-,TRBV4-3,CASSQDLPTGGTGANVLTF,TGCGCCAGCAGCCAAGATCTCCCAACGGGAGGGACCGGGGCCAACGTCCTGACTTTC
-,13,TRBJ2-7,-,TRBV5-1,CASSPLGGLEQYF,TGCGCCAGCAGCCCCCTGGGGGGCTTGGAGCAGTACTTC
TRBD1,16,TRBJ1-5,-,TRBV30,CAWSVSGQGSFQPQHF,TGTGCCTGGAGTGTTTCGGGACAGGGGAGTTTTCAGCCCCAGCATTTT
-,15,TRBJ2-1,-,TRBV4-3,CASSQGGETWDEQFF,TGCGCCAGCAGCCAAGGAGGGGAAACTTGGGATGAGCAGTTCTTC
-,14,TRBJ2-1,few,TRBV5-1,CASSRLGSYNEQFF,TGCGCCAGCAGCCGACTAGGATCCTACAATGAGCAGTTCTTC
TRBD1,14,TRBJ2-5,-,TRBV19,CASSQGQGWETQYF,TGTGCCAGTAGTCAAGGACAGGGATGGGAGACCCAGTACTTC
-,15,TRBJ2-7,once,TRBV5-1,CASSAMVQPAYEQYF,TGCGCCAGCAGCGCTATGGTACAGCCGGCCTACGAGCAGTACTTC
-,14,TRBJ2-2,-,TRBV29-1,CSVVVSPNTGELFF,TGCAGCGTTGTGGTGAGCCCGAACACCGGGGAGCTGTTTTTT
-,15,TRBJ1-5,-,TRBV28,CASRRQGTVNQPQHF,TGTGCCAGCAGGAGGCAGGGAACTGTCAATCAGCCCCAGCATTTT
-,16,TRBJ2-7,-,TRBV7-7,CASSPAPRQGLDEQYF,TGTGCTAGCAGCCCTGCACCCCGGCAGGGTCTAGACGAGCAGTACTTC
TRBD1,15,TRBJ2-2,-,TRBV27,CASSKTGFSTGELFF,TGTGCCAGCAGCAAGACAGGGTTCAGCACCGGGGAGCTGTTTTTT
-,13,TRBJ1-6,-,TRBV5-6,CASSLGGGSPLHF,TGTGCCAGCAGCTTGGGGGGAGGCTCACCCCTCCACTTT